The present entry profiles one T cell receptor (beta chain) with its context. The study recruited people aged 18 to 89 years across about two dozen US areas. In the original analysis: Estimation of nucleated cell counts relied on the amplification of reference gene primers. Libraries were prepared by immunoSEQ multiplex PCR; TCRdb keeps only in-frame clonotypes and omits some of them. V, J and clone size are those of that table, while D and trimming were read from the DNA. The sample lists approximately 150,000 clones, less than 90% occurring once. These data come from a study of blood T cell repertoires in COVID-19. Looking at the study overall: PBMCs, B-cell-depleted T cells, or T cells were the source of the cDNA or gDNA that made up the material.

The sequenced material came from PBMCs or T cells enriched from blood (not recorded which). The TCR was taken from a human donor with acute COVID-19. The donor label of this sample is uncertain.

CDR3 loop: CASSYSWDIRRYGYTF. The CDR3 DNA is TGTGCCAGCAGTTACTCCTGGGACATTCGACGGTATGGCTACACCTTC. The V gene is TRBV6-6, the J gene TRBJ1-2, with D perhaps matching TRBD1 (6 bases). CDR1 MNHNY and CDR2 SVGAGI come from the germline V gene (reference sequence). Trimming shortened V by 0 bases and J by 5 bases, and 16 bases separated the two germline ends. The CDR3 is made up of 16 amino acids.